This T cell receptor (beta chain) was found in a study of metastatic and nonmetastatic thyroid tumors (dated by TCRdb to the early 2020s). In the study overall: Repertoires were compared across peripheral blood and tumor or nodule tissue samples from malignant and benign thyroid patients. What the work shows at the level of the full study, not this receptor alone: In both blood and tumor samples, malignant tumors were reported to have significantly higher TCR beta diversity than benign nodules.

From cysteine to phenylalanine, the CDR3 is 14 amino acids long. Just the 42-base CDR3 DNA is kept, in frame starting at base 1. Cut back by 4 bases and 5 bases, the V and J ends lie 15 bases apart. The germline V gene specifies SGDLS as CDR1 and YYNGEE as CDR2. Before undergoing thyroid surgery, none of the patients had been given any kind of treatment. Patient clinical samples collected from 2012 to 2018 were retrospectively analysed using T-cell receptor beta sequencing. The receptor library was made with PCR. Sequencing was performed on an Illumina HiSeq 4000. High-throughput sequencing was used to profile the TCR beta-chain CDR3 region of each patient. The original pipeline was this. CDR3 differences across clinicopathological groups were used to build a classifier for discriminating distant-metastatic papillary thyroid cancer patients. The Shannon index was used to assess repertoire diversity, and the Morisita-Horn index was used to assess tumor-blood repertoire similarity. The public reads were reanalyzed by TCRdb: fastp trimming at Q25, MiXCR alignment, in-frame beta chains only. The authors' filters were not applied to this entry. Counted in this sample were around 18,000 clones; about 30% of them appeared once. In total, the top ten clones hold 13% of the sample.

This clone was seen only once. Its antigen remains undetermined. The input lacks base qualities; no much larger clone sits a single base away. A lone read gives weak evidence. In this chain, TRBV9 is recombined with TRBJ2-5, with TRBD2 tentatively as D gene (7 bases match). Sequencing was done on a sample of tumor tissue. This clonotype was sampled from a female donor with papillary thyroid cancer or a benign thyroid nodule (not recorded which). Some clones in this sample may be carry-over from other donors' samples. The CDR3 region: CASSPGEGRETQYF. The sequenced DNA: TGTGCCAGCAGCCCAGGGGAGGGCCGCGAGACCCAGTACTTC.